This paragraph reports one TCR beta chain. No antigen is known for it. Per-nucleotide qualities are absent, and no much larger clonotype sits a single base away. Libraries were made using the immunoSEQ multiplex PCR assay. The multiplex PCR relied on a mix of 60 forward primers for TCR Vbeta segments and 13 reverse primers for TCR Jbeta segments. A multiplex PCR assay on genomic DNA amplified the CDR3 region of rearranged TCR beta genes. The Illumina HiSeq System was used to sequence the amplified TCR beta libraries as 87-base-pair reads. For the original study's pipeline: In a later analysis, about 80 million unique TCR beta chains were counted across the 666 repertoires, and approximately 9.9 million of these chains were shared by at least two donors. To remove PCR and sequencing errors, raw reads were error-corrected and collapsed into unique sequences using a nearest-neighbor algorithm that merged closely related sequences. To assign V, D and J gene segments, CDR3 sequences were aligned to IMGT reference sequences. For a sequence to be retained, at least a six-nucleotide match to both a V gene segment and a J gene segment was required. Rearrangements were classified as productive when the CDR3 lacked stop codons and remained in frame with V and J, and all other rearrangements were classified as non-productive. CDR3 was defined by IMGT convention, running from the second conserved V-encoded cysteine to the conserved J-encoded phenylalanine. The earlier analysis of approximately 500 of the donors excluded sequences that lacked an unambiguous match to a single V gene segment. An earlier analysis of approximately 590 of the donors called V segments functional above 56.7% productive rearrangements and segregating when the between-donor standard deviation exceeded 5%. A statistical classification framework was built for diagnosing cytomegalovirus status from the catalog of TCR beta chain sequences. V and J gene assignment, in a later analysis, came from comparing TCR nucleotide sequences with IMGT/GENE-DB human TR gene sequences. The TCRdist pipeline was used in a later analysis to assign CDR3 sequences and most-parsimonious VDJ recombination scenarios. In a later analysis, each TCR beta chain was defined by its CDR3 amino acid sequence together with its V-gene family, and reads lacking a unique V-gene family were excluded. As a way to deal with suspected cross-contamination and a sequencing artifact, a later analysis dropped 450 to 700 nucleotide sequences that were highly shared and had low generation probability. A later analysis calculated a clonal expansion index for each public chain from normalized within-repertoire ranks of inferred template counts. Generation probabilities in a later analysis came from a VDJ recombination model fitted to out-of-frame rearrangements, and those results were checked against IGoR. A later analysis scored TCR-TCR, TCR-HLA and TCR-CMV co-occurrence with hypergeometric tests, applying a repertoire-size bias correction to TCR pairs. To estimate false discovery rates, a later analysis permuted the HLA or CMV assignments 20 times. In a later analysis, co-occurring TCRs were grouped using DBSCAN, with TCRdist sequence similarity added in when clustering inside HLA-allele-positive subsets. For co-occurrence clustering, repertoires with fewer than 30,000 or more than 120,000 public chains were excluded, along with a handful of repertoires with anomalous nucleotide sharing. As stored in TCRdb, this immuneACCESS dataset retains in-frame rearrangements with V and J assigned. A fraction of the clones does not appear; measured against another copy, unresolved V genes explain less than half of the discrepancy, and the remainder lacks a known reason. The V and J calls and clone size are taken from that table; D and trimming were inferred from the DNA. The sample table shows approximately 160,000 clones, and over 70% are seen once. Together, the top ten hold 5.5% to 7.5% of the sample.

For CDR1 and CDR2, the germline V gene (reference sequence) lists SGHNT and YYREEE. Taken from cysteine to phenylalanine, the CDR3 has 16 residues. Only the CDR3 region is kept as DNA, spanning 48 bases read in frame from base 1. The germline V end is reduced by 0 bases and the J end by 7 bases; junction bases left unmatched: 5. The data were taken from a study of cytomegalovirus exposure and HLA in healthy donors (dated 2017 in TCRdb). Concerning the study at large: According to an earlier analysis of around 600 of the donors, some 180 million T cells yielded some 110 million unique TCR beta sequences and roughly 280 Gb of sequence data. A later analysis re-examined previously published TCR beta repertoires from more than 600 donors and added high-resolution HLA genotyping to investigate patterns of TCR occurrence. Donor age, sex, ethnicity and CMV serostatus were compiled together with the repertoire data. All discovery cohort repertoires had been generated using a single sequencing platform. The later analysis used no new phenotypic data to find candidate immune exposures, relying instead on TCR beta sequences and their occurrence across donors. To predict cytomegalovirus infection status, the study combined high-throughput TCR immunosequencing, statistical association of individual TCRs with disease status, and machine learning. The study used immunosequencing to profile the T cell repertoires of 670 or so subjects and linked those repertoires to cytomegalovirus serostatus. In addition to the first cohort of around 670 subjects, a separate validation cohort of approximately 130 different subjects was used. In an earlier analysis of a few hundred of the donors, high-throughput TCR beta sequencing was used to judge whether each TCR beta V gene segment behaved as functional or pseudogenic. An early release covering roughly 640 HLA-typed donors comprised around 300 gigabases of sequencing data and 85 million or so unique TCR sequences. Because of strong linkage in the cohort, roughly five DR-DQ haplotypes were treated as single units for association and clustering. The number of typed donors differed by locus: roughly 629-640 for A, B, C, DRB1 and DQB1; 522 for DQA1; fewer than 610 for DPA1; and 450 to 480 for DPB1. Of the roughly 400 genotyped donors, over 80% were placed in the genetic ancestry cluster associated with self-reported Caucasian donors. Among about 410 genotyped donors of the cohort, an average of approximately 220,000 unique TCR beta nucleotide sequences was sequenced per donor, of which about 18% were non-productive. The study aimed to test whether signatures of past pathogen exposure could be identified by cataloging public T cell receptors. A later genetic analysis took genome-wide SNP genotypes for about 55% of the 666 donors and used that subset as a discovery cohort. HLA typing covered class I and class II loci at four-digit resolution.

Study-wide conclusions, independent of this receptor: At a false discovery rate of 0.05, a later analysis linked 16,951 TCR beta sequences to specific HLA alleles. CMV serostatus was the only immune exposure information available for the cohort. V-gene and J-gene trimming of TCR beta chains was associated with a missense DCLRE1C variant in a later genetic analysis, and the association was replicated in an independent cohort. In vitro tests confirmed that three of the cytomegalovirus-associated TCR beta chains recognize cytomegalovirus antigens. Sequencing depth was assumed to be roughly uniform across donors in the presence/absence analyses, though that assumption may not hold. A further reported finding was that TCR beta sequences accurately predicted the HLA-A and HLA-B alleles for most subjects in the first cohort. The study gave a list of under 200 TCR beta chains associated with cytomegalovirus. Most TCR sequences were observed very rarely across donors, whereas some public TCRs were present in many individuals. A later genetic analysis reported fewer N-insertions in productive TCRs among donors in an Asian-associated ancestry cluster than the 666-donor mean. The authors suggested that the approach could potentially be extended to other disease states and immunological phenotypes. Broadly in line with IMGT annotations, most TCR beta V segments showed up in productive rearrangements about 90% or about 30% of the time in an earlier analysis of 587 of the donors. A later analysis found that most CMV-associated TCR beta chains appeared HLA-restricted, with HLA associations seemingly driven largely by CMV exposure. A group of highly shared sequence variants was considered likely to be a technical artifact of the sequencing pipeline. Strong co-occurrence of HLA alleles, especially DR and DQ, made assigning TCR associations to individual alleles difficult. A later analysis found that TCR association rates varied across HLA loci, with DRB1 alleles showing the most associated TCRs and HLA-C alleles the fewest. HLA typing was unavailable for some donors at each locus, so association tests used only the typed subset. Several of the top co-occurrence clusters appeared to be linked to parvovirus B19, influenza, CMV and Epstein-Barr virus, according to a later analysis. In a later analysis, HLA-associated TCR beta chains showed more clonal expansion and lower generation probabilities than non-associated chains that were equally common. Linkage disequilibrium might explain the correlated functional status among segregating V segments, but an unknown experimental factor could not be excluded. The earlier analysis of approximately 590 of the donors excluded roughly 17 rarely observed V segments, including chromosome 9 orphons, because counts were too low. Some IMGT-functional V segments, including TRBV6-2 and TRBV6-3, could not be distinguished by the 87-base-pair reads and were therefore excluded. The cohort was sequenced for TCR beta chains only, and without alpha or paired-chain data the features that could be detected were limited. The classifier was reported to diagnose cytomegalovirus status with high specificity and sensitivity in both the original and validation cohorts.

In total, around 600 healthy bone marrow donors made up the cohort. At the time of sampling, every cohort member was nominally healthy, though immune exposures that went unrecorded were likely present. The donor tested CMV seropositive, placing the donor among the 290 or so seropositive members of the cohort. Every donor gave a peripheral blood sample, and the peripheral blood mononuclear cells from that sample were used for TCR beta sequencing. The Qiagen DNeasy Blood Extraction Kit was used to extract genomic DNA from the blood cell samples. The receptor chain draws on TRBV5-4 and TRBJ2-2; 11 central bases correspond to TRBD1. Sequencing was carried out using PBMCs. The origin of this receptor is a woman aged 40 to 50 in good health and CMV-seropositive. The nucleotide sequence reads TGTGCCAGCAGCTTGGGGGACAGGGGGTTTTTCGGGGAGCTGTTTTTT. Its translation reads: CASSLGDRGFFGELFF.